The 27 T cell receptor beta chains reported below all come from one sample, sequenced in a study of graft-versus-host responses after intestinal transplantation. The repertoire was sequenced with immunoSEQ multiplex PCR; TCRdb's copy has only in-frame clones and lacks some. The top ten clones hold under 0.9% of a sample with about 30,000 clones, approximately 93% of them seen once. The sequenced sample was PBMCs, obtained approximately 66 days after intestinal transplant. These receptors came from a human patient who received an intestinal transplant, so some T cells may come from the graft donor.

This sequence joins TRBV27 and TRBJ2-7, with no clear D. Trimming took off 6 bases at V and 0 bases at J, with 12 bases between the two ends. Per germline, CDR1 MNHEY and CDR2 SMNVEV (reference sequence). There are 14 residues in the CDR3. This CDR3 is CASRLYALSYEQYF. As DNA, the CDR3 is TGTGCCAGCAGACTATACGCTCTCTCCTACGAGCAGTACTTC.

The V and J genes are TRBV5-1 and TRBJ2-2; TRBD2 agrees at 13 bases. The V segment lost 2 bases and the J segment 0 bases; nucleotides outside the gene matches: 7. The CDR3 totals 19 residues. Germline V lookup: CDR1 SGHRS, CDR2 YFSETQ. CDR3: CASSFGGLAGFPNTGELFF. CDR3 coding DNA: TGCGCCAGCAGCTTTGGGGGACTAGCGGGATTTCCGAACACCGGGGAGCTGTTTTTT. The whole variable domain, remainder taken from reference TRBV5-1 and TRBJ2-2, is KAGVTQTPRYLIKTRGQQVTLSCSPISGHRSVSWYQQTPGQGLQFLFEYFSETQRNKGNFPGRFSGRQFSNSRSEMNVSTLELGDSALYLCASSFGGLAGFPNTGELFFGEGSRLTVL.

This chain connects TRBV18 to TRBJ1-4; TRBD1 might be the D (5 bases). Germline V gene sequence: CDR1 KGHSH, CDR2 LQKENI. The CDR3 runs 14 residues. V lost 3 bases to trimming and J lost 5 bases, with 10 bases between them. The CDR3 DNA sequence: TGTGCCAGCTCACCGCCCGGGGGAAATGAAAAACTGTTTTTT. This translates into CASSPPGGNEKLFF.

V usage is TRBV5-1 and J usage is TRBJ2-1; TRBD1 might be the D (6 bases). V lost 1 base to trimming and J lost 4 bases, with 15 bases between them. The germline V gene encodes CDR1 SGHRS and CDR2 YFSETQ. This CDR3 spans 16 amino acids. As DNA, the CDR3 is TGCGCCAGCAGCTTGCGGACAGACCGTGGTTACAATGAGCAGTTCTTC. This sequence encodes CASSLRTDRGYNEQFF.

This chain joins TRBV7-9 and TRBJ2-5; tentative D call: TRBD2 (6 bases). Germline V gives CDR1 SEHNR, CDR2 FQNEAQ (reference sequence). CDR3 length: 14 residues. Trimming shortened V by 1 base and J by 5 bases, and 11 bases separated the two germline ends. DNA of the CDR3: TGTGCCAGCAGCTTAGGCGGGGCAGGGGAGACCCAGTACTTC. Its translation is CASSLGGAGETQYF.

This chain connects TRBV7-2 to TRBJ2-1; TRBD1 might be the D (5 bases). The length of the CDR3 is 16 residues. V was trimmed by 1 base and J by 4 bases, leaving 14 bases between them. CDR1 and CDR2 (germline): SGHTA, FQGNSA. CDR3 amino acids: CASSLEGRLTYNEQFF. DNA for the CDR3: TGTGCCAGCAGCTTAGAGGGGCGGCTGACATACAATGAGCAGTTCTTC.

The V call is TRBV4-3, the J call TRBJ2-5; 14 positions match TRBD2. The CDR3 runs 19 residues. The trim removed 0 bases at V and 9 bases at J, leaving 15 bases unmatched. CDR1 and CDR2 from the germline V gene are LGHNA and YSLEER. CDR3 DNA sequence: TGCGCCAGCAGCCAAGATCGTCCTGGACTAGCGGGGGGCTCCGAGGCCCAGTACTTC. This codes for CASSQDRPGLAGGSEAQYF.

V is TRBV29-1 and J is TRBJ2-7; no definite D call. The CDR3 totals 15 residues. V was shortened by 4 bases and J by 3 bases, with 19 bases between the two germline ends. The germline V gene encodes CDR1 SQVTM and CDR2 ANQGSEA. CDR3 sequence reads: CSVGSWGRVVYEQYF. CDR3 nucleotides: TGCAGCGTTGGATCCTGGGGTAGGGTAGTCTACGAGCAGTACTTC.

The chain is built from TRBV4-1 and TRBJ2-7; D remains unclear. The CDR3 runs 17 residues. V dropped 1 base and J dropped 0 bases, with 16 bases sitting between them. CDR1 and CDR2 from the germline V gene are MGHRA and YSYEKL. The CDR3 DNA reads TGCGCCAGCAGCCAAGCACCGGTTGGGGTCCTCTCCTACGAGCAGTACTTC. As protein: CASSQAPVGVLSYEQYF.

This clone appeared a few times. At one end, the junction sequence differs from germline, possibly due to a read error. The chain joins TRBV2 to TRBJ1-3, with D possibly being TRBD1 (5 bases). CDR3 length: 16 residues. From germline, CDR1 is SNHLY and CDR2 FYNNEI. CDR3 sequence (DNA): TGTGCCAGCAGTGAGGTTCACGGCAGGGCTGGGAACACCATATATTTT. This encodes CASSEVHGRAGNTIYF.

As regards this clone: The sample has other DNA sequences that encode this CDR3 too. The chain employs TRBV28 and TRBJ2-7; 8 nucleotides align to TRBD2. The germline CDR1 and CDR2 sequences are MDHEN and SYDVKM. Trimming at V came to 2 bases and at J to 4 bases, leaving 13 bases not matched to a gene. CDR3 length equals 17 residues. CDR3 protein: CASSLRAGLAGSYEQYF. CDR3 bases: TGTGCCAGCAGTTTACGTGCGGGTCTAGCGGGTTCTTACGAGCAGTACTTC. Complete variable domain (other parts from reference TRBV28 and TRBJ2-7): DVKVTQSSRYLVKRTGEKVFLECVQDMDHENMFWYRQDPGLGLRLIYFSYDVKMKEKGDIPEGYSVSREKKERFSLILESASTNQTSMYLCASSLRAGLAGSYEQYFGPGTRLTVT.

The chain has TRBV7-9 and TRBJ1-2; a weak D match, TRBD1 (5 bases). Between the trimmed V and J ends, which lost 5 bases and 4 bases, there was a span of 17 bases. Germline V gives CDR1 SEHNR, CDR2 FQNEAQ (reference sequence). The CDR3 covers 15 residues. CDR3 loop: CASSDIQRDLYGYTF. DNA for the CDR3: TGTGCCAGCAGCGATATACAACGGGACCTCTATGGCTACACCTTC.

The chain combines TRBV19 with TRBJ1-1; D might be TRBD1 (5 bases). V was shortened by 3 bases and J by 5 bases, with 13 bases between the two germline ends. This CDR3 has 14 amino acids. Per germline, CDR1 LNHDA and CDR2 SQIVND (reference sequence). CDR3 DNA: TGTGCCAGTAGTATGGGGCAGGCGGGGACTGAAGCTTTCTTT. Encoded protein: CASSMGQAGTEAFF.

The chain recombines TRBV30 with TRBJ2-5; no clear D gene. With the DNA end fitting TRBJ2-7 better, the J assignment may be wrong. Looked up from germline, CDR1 is GTSNPN and CDR2 is SVGIG (reference sequence). The CDR3 contains 12 residues. Here the CDR3 reads CAWSENRYEQYF. In DNA, the CDR3 is TGTGCCTGGAGCGAAAACAGATACGAGCAGTACTTC.

This clone has just one count. V is TRBV2 and J is TRBJ2-5; 7 bases are shared with TRBD1. The trim removed 4 bases at V and 1 base at J, leaving 0 bases unmatched. The CDR3 is 13 amino acids. CDR1 is SNHLY and CDR2 is FYNNEI in the germline V gene. CDR3 residues: CASSGQGQETQYF. The CDR3 nucleotides read TGTGCCAGCAGTGGACAGGGCCAAGAGACCCAGTACTTC.

The chain links TRBV5-1 to TRBJ2-7; D gene ambiguous. Germline V gene lookup returns CDR1 SGHRS and CDR2 YFSETQ. The CDR3 totals 13 residues. The germline V and J ends were trimmed by 0 bases and 7 bases, with 11 bases remaining between them. CDR3 DNA sequence: TGCGCCAGCAGCTTGGAGGTATCGAGGGAGCAGTACTTC. It codes for CASSLEVSREQYF.

The chain uses TRBV7-2 and TRBJ1-2; unclear D gene. V gave up 3 bases and J gave up 4 bases, with 6 bases separating them. Germline V gene sequence: CDR1 SGHTA, CDR2 FQGNSA. The CDR3 totals 12 residues. Here the CDR3 reads CASSFSGYGYTF. The DNA of the CDR3 is TGTGCCAGCAGCTTTTCAGGCTATGGCTACACCTTC.

As for this clone: Different DNA sequences within this sample yield the same CDR3. The rearrangement joins TRBV19 to TRBJ2-7; D gene ambiguous. Looked up from germline, CDR1 is LNHDA and CDR2 is SQIVND (reference sequence). The CDR3 extends over 13 amino acids. The germline V and J ends were trimmed by 7 bases and 6 bases, with 16 bases remaining between them. The CDR3 coding sequence is TGTGCCAGTACGCAAGGTGTGGGTGGCGAGCAGTACTTC. Its translation is CASTQGVGGEQYF.

This rearrangement joins TRBV5-1 to TRBJ2-2, with D perhaps matching TRBD1 or TRBD2 (5 bases each). The CDR3 is 14 amino acids. In germline, CDR1 is SGHRS, CDR2 YFSETQ. V was trimmed by 2 bases and J by 4 bases, leaving 9 bases between them. The CDR3 coding sequence is TGCGCCAGCAGCTTATCGGGACCCACCGGGGAGCTGTTTTTT. Translating gives CASSLSGPTGELFF.

The genes are TRBV6-5 and TRBJ2-7; D ambiguous. V was clipped by 6 bases and J by 4 bases, with 16 bases between them. Per germline, CDR1 MNHEY and CDR2 SVGAGI. The CDR3 covers 14 residues. CDR3 residues: CASSRTNPTYEQYF. In DNA form, the CDR3 reads TGTGCCAGCAGCCGGACGAATCCTACATACGAGCAGTACTTC.

The chain employs TRBV19 and TRBJ2-5; the D call may be TRBD1 or TRBD2 (5 bases each). The CDR3 is made up of 17 amino acids. V was cut by 4 bases and J by 3 bases, with 21 bases left in between. The germline V gene has CDR1 LNHDA and CDR2 SQIVND (reference sequence). CDR3 DNA: TGTGCCAGTAGTAAAGGCTGGCAGGGAGTCGGGGAAGAGACCCAGTACTTC. The encoded protein is CASSKGWQGVGEETQYF.

V is TRBV5-8 and J is TRBJ2-5; D is perhaps TRBD2 (6 bases). The J call may be in error: the DNA end matches TRBJ2-7 better. Germline CDR1 SGHTS, CDR2 YDEGEE. The CDR3 consists of 14 residues. The CDR3, as DNA: TGTGCCAGCAGCTTCGGGACTTCATCCTACGAGCAGTACTTC. Its translation: CASSFGTSSYEQYF.

The chain is built from TRBV7-9 and TRBJ2-2; no firm D call. CDR3 length: 15 residues. Germline lookup yields CDR1 SEHNR and CDR2 FQNEAQ (reference sequence). With 8 bases removed from V and 5 bases from J, the gap between germline ends came to 18 bases. CDR3 sequence (DNA): TGTGCCAGCCCTTTTGAGGCAGTCGAGACCGGGGAGCTGTTTTTT. It translates to CASPFEAVETGELFF. Looking up the rest from reference TRBV7-9 and TRBJ2-2 gives the full variable domain: DTGVSQNPRHKITKRGQNVTFRCDPISEHNRLYWYRQTLGQGPEFLTYFQNEAQLEKSRLLSDRFSAERPKGSFSTLEIQRTEQGDSAMYLCASPFEAVETGELFFGEGSRLTVL.

This clone was observed a handful of times. The chain couples TRBV27 to TRBJ1-2; TRBD1 matches 9 bases. Germline V gene lookup returns CDR1 MNHEY and CDR2 SMNVEV (reference sequence). The V segment lost 0 bases and the J segment 8 bases; nucleotides outside the gene matches: 4. The length of the CDR3 is 14 residues. The DNA for the CDR3 is TGTGCCAGCAGTTTATCCACGGACAGGGGCGGCTACACCTTC. It is translated as CASSLSTDRGGYTF.

The chain carries TRBV6-1 and TRBJ2-3; 11 bases match TRBD2. Germline loops: CDR1 MNHNS, CDR2 SASEGT. Trimming removed 2 bases from V and 5 bases from J; junction bases left unmatched: 12. The CDR3 is 18 residues long. The CDR3 DNA reads TGTGCCAGCAGTGAATGGGTCGGAGGGCTAGCGGGAGGAGATACGCAGTATTTT. Translated: CASSEWVGGLAGGDTQYF.

As to this clone: This same CDR3 is encoded by further DNA sequences in the sample. The V gene is TRBV7-9, the J gene TRBJ2-2, with D unclear. Trimming stripped 3 bases from V and 8 bases from J, with 1 base between. Germline CDR1 is SEHNR and CDR2 is FQNEAQ (reference sequence). CDR3 length equals 10 residues. CDR3 sequence reads: CASSFGELFF. Written as DNA, the CDR3 is TGTGCCAGCAGCTTTGGGGAGCTGTTTTTT.

The rearrangement uses TRBV4-2 and TRBJ2-1, with 9 bases fitting TRBD2. V gave up 2 bases and J gave up 10 bases; unmatched junction bases: 6. The CDR3 is made up of 14 amino acids. The V gene's germline CDR1 is LGHNA and CDR2 YNFKEQ. CDR3 loop: CASSQPGLAGEQFF. The CDR3 DNA follows: TGTGCCAGCAGCCAACCGGGACTAGCTGGCGAGCAGTTCTTC.